Given below is one T cell receptor beta chain in context. Antigen unknown. CD8 cells regarded as naive lacked CD45RO, were positively chosen for CCR7, and omitted terminally differentiated effector memory CD45RA+ cells. Running of the assay took place at deep level. TCRdb keeps only in-frame clones here, not all; method: immunoSEQ multiplex PCR. The table records some 2.1 million clones, about 95% of them present only once. The data originate from a study of shared clonotypes between healthy human individuals. The wider study: Each donor's CD8 memory used one plate, CD8 naive two, each CD4 subset three.

Germline CDR1 is SGHRS and CDR2 is YFSETQ. The CDR3 covers 16 residues. V lost 3 bases, J lost 3 bases, and 18 bases lay in between. Findings and limits, study-wide: When naive CD4 clonotypes were compared across a few donors, around 5% were shared.

Sequenced sample: naive CD8+ T cells sorted from blood. This sequence was found in a young man in good health. The genes are TRBV5-1 and TRBJ2-5, with D perhaps matching TRBD1 (6 bases). CDR3 bases: TGCGCCAGCAGCTCGGACAGTCAAAACGGGGAAGAGACCCAGTACTTC. This codes for CASSSDSQNGEETQYF.